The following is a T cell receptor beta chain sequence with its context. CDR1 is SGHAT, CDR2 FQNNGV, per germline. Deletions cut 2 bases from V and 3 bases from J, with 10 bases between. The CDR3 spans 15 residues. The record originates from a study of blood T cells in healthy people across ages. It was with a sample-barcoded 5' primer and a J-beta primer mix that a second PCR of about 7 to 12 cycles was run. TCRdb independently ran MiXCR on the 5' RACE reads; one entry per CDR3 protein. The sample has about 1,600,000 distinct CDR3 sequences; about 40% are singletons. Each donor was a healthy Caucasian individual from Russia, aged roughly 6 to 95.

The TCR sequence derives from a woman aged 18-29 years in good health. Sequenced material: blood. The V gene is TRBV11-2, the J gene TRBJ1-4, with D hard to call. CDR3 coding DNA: TGTGCCAGCAGCTTACTTGGGTCCGCTAATGAAAAACTGTTTTTT. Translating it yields CASSLLGSANEKLFF.